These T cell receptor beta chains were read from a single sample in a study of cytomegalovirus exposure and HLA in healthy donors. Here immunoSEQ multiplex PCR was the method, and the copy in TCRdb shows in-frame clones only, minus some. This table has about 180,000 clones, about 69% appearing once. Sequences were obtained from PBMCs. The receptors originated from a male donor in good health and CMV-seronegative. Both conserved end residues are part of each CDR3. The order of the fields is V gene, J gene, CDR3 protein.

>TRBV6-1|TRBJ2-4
CASSDQLGQGQNIQYF
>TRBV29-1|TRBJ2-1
CSVTTSGRGNEQFF
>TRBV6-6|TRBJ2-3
CASSYSITSATDTQYF
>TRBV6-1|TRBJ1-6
CASSEVGGGSPLHF
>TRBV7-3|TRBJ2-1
CASSFGGSGNEQFF
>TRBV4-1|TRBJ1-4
CASSQAGAGAGEKLFF
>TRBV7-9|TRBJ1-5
CASSQGTGGQPQHF
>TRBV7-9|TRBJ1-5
CASSRGGSNSNQPQHF
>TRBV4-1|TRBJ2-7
CASSQEWAGVSYEQYF
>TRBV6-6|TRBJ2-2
CASSPGQGYTGELFF
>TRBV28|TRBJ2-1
CASIPQGAGSDEQFF
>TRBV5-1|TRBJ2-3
CASGEAADTQYF
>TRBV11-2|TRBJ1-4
CASSLGGSNEKLFF
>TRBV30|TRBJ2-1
CAWSLGLAGPQFF
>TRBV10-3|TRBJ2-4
CAISEQGSAKNIQYF
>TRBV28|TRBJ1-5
CASSLGTGNQPQHF
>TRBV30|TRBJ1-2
CAWSAGGYGYTF
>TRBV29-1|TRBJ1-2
CSVEAYREGYTF
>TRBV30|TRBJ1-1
CALGGLRYTEAFF
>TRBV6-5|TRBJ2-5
CASSYSYSGEGETQYF
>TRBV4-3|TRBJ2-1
CASSPSLVGNEQFF
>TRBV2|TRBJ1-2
CASTRDTNYYGYTF
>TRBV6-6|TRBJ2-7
CASKLITGSVEQYF
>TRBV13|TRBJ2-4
CASSATRDGGYIQYF
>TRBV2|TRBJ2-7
CASSGAGWEQYF
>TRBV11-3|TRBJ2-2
CASSSGQGYTGELFF
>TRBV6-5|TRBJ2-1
CASRSGTGRLYEQFF
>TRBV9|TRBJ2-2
CASSVGTPDTGELFF